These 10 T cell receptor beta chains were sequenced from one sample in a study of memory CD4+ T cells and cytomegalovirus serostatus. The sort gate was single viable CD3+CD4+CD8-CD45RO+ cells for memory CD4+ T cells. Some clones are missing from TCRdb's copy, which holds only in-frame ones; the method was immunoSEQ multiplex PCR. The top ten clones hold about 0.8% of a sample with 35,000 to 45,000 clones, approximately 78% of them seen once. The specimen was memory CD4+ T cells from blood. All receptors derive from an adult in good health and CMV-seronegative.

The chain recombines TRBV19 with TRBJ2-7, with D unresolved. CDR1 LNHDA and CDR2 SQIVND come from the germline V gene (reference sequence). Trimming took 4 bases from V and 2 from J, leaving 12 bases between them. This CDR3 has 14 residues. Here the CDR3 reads CASSTPGKTYEQYF. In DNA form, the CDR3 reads TGTGCCAGTAGTACCCCTGGCAAAACCTACGAGCAGTACTTC.

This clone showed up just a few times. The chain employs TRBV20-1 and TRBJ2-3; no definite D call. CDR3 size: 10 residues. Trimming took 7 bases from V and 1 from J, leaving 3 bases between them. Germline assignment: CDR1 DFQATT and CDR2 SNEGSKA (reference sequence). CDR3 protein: CSGGTDTQYF. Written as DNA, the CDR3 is TGCAGTGGGGGCACAGATACGCAGTATTTT.

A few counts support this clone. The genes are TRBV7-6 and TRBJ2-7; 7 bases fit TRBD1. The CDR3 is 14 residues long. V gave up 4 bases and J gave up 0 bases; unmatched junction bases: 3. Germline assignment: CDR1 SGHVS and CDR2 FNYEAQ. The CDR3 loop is CASSSHRGSYEQYF. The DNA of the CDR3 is TGTGCCAGCAGCTCTCACAGGGGCTCCTACGAGCAGTACTTC. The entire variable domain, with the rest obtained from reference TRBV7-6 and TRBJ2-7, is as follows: GAGVSQSPRYKVTKRGQDVALRCDPISGHVSLYWYRQALGQGPEFLTYFNYEAQQDKSGLPNDRFSAERPEGSISTLTIQRTEQRDSAMYRCASSSHRGSYEQYFGPGTRLTVT.

The DNA of the CDR3 is TGTGCCTGGAGTAAGAGGACAGAGACTTGGACCTCCTATAATTCACCCCTCCACTTT. Encoded protein: CAWSKRTETWTSYNSPLHF. The V and J genes are TRBV30 and TRBJ1-6; D might be TRBD1 (6 bases). Germline lookup yields CDR1 GTSNPN and CDR2 SVGIG (reference sequence). The CDR3 spans 19 residues. V dropped 2 bases and J dropped 0 bases, with 20 bases sitting between them.

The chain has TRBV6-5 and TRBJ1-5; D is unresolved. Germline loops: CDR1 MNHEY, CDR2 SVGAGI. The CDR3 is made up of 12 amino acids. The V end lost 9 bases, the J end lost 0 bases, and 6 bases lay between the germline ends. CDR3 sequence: CARQVSNQPQHF. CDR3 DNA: TGTGCCAGACAAGTTAGCAATCAGCCCCAGCATTTT.

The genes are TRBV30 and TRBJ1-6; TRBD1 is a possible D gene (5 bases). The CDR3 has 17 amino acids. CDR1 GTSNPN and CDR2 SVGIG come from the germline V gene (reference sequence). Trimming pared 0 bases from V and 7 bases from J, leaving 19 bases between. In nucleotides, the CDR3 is TGTGCCTGGAGTGTAGCCAAGGGGCAGGGTTGGAATTCACCCCTCCACTTT. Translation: CAWSVAKGQGWNSPLHF.

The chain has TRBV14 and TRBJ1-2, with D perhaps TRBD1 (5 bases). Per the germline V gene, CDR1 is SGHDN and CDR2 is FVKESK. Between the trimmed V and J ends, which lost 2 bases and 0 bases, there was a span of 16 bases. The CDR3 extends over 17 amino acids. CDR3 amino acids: CASSQRRWGMPNYGYTF. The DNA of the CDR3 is TGTGCCAGCAGCCAAAGGAGGTGGGGGATGCCTAACTATGGCTACACCTTC.

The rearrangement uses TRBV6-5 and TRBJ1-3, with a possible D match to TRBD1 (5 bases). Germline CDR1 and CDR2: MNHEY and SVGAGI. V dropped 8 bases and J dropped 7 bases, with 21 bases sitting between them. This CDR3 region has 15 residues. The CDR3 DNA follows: TGTGCCAGCGCGCCTTCGGGAGAACGGGGGAACACCATATATTTT. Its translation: CASAPSGERGNTIYF.

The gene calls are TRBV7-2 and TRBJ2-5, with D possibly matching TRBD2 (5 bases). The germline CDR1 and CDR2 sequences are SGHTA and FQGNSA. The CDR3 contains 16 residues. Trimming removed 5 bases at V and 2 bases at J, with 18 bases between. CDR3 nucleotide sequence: TGTGCCAGCAGCCCCATTCGGTCGGGATCGCAAGAGACCCAGTACTTC. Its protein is CASSPIRSGSQETQYF.

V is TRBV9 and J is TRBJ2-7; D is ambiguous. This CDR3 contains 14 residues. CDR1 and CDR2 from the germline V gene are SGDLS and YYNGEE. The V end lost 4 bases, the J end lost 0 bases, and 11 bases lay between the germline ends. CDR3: CASSSGRFSYEQYF. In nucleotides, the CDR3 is TGTGCCAGCAGCTCGGGCAGGTTCTCCTACGAGCAGTACTTC.